Each of the 7 T cell receptor beta chains below was sequenced from the same sample in a study of CD8+ T cells in alopecia areata. Investigators isolated RNA and reverse transcribed it into cDNA to act as the sequencing template. Data came from immunoSEQ multiplex PCR; TCRdb stores just in-frame clones and leaves some out. The sample contains about 290,000 clones, roughly 60% of which appear only once. The treatment was: oral pan-JAK inhibitor, 5-10 mg twice daily. This material consisted of CD4+ T cells sorted from blood, taken at week 24, from a patient treated with tofacitinib. These receptors all come from a human donor with alopecia areata.

The chain joins TRBV10-3 to TRBJ2-4, with D unresolved. This CDR3 comprises 14 residues. V was trimmed by 2 bases and J by 8 bases, leaving 13 bases between them. Germline assignment: CDR1 ENHRY and CDR2 SYGVKD. The chain's CDR3 is CAISEGFGRDIQYF. Written as DNA, the CDR3 is TGTGCCATCAGTGAGGGATTCGGAAGGGACATTCAGTACTTC.

The chain joins TRBV5-1 to TRBJ1-2; D perhaps matches TRBD1 (5 bases). Germline CDR1 is SGHRS and CDR2 is YFSETQ. The V gene lost 0 bases and the J gene lost 0 bases, with 12 bases spanning the gap. The CDR3 consists of 16 residues. CDR3 nucleotide sequence: TGCGCCAGCAGCTTGGAAGAGGGACCAGCTAACTATGGCTACACCTTC. Translation gives CASSLEEGPANYGYTF.

The V call is TRBV7-3, the J call TRBJ2-5; the match to TRBD2 covers 10 bases. In germline, CDR1 is SGHTA, CDR2 FQGTGA. The CDR3 length is 15 residues. With 4 bases clipped from V and 1 base from J, the junction kept 3 bases outside the gene matches. The CDR3 nucleotides read TGTGCCAGCAGCTCGGGACTAGCGCCCCAAGAGACCCAGTACTTC. It is translated as CASSSGLAPQETQYF.

The chain combines TRBV28 with TRBJ2-4; 7 bases agree with TRBD1. Germline CDR1 is MDHEN and CDR2 is SYDVKM. CDR3 length: 13 amino acids. J was trimmed by 7 bases and V by 7 bases; bases with no gene match: 7. The CDR3 region is CASNRQGLNIQYF. The CDR3 bases are TGTGCCAGCAACCGACAGGGCCTTAACATTCAGTACTTC.

This chain uses TRBV6-5 with TRBJ1-2; no reliable D call. The CDR3 has 11 amino acids. V was pared by 6 bases and J by 4 bases, with 6 bases between. Germline CDR1 is MNHEY and CDR2 is SVGAGI. CDR3: CASRESYGYTF. CDR3 bases: TGTGCCAGCAGGGAAAGCTATGGCTACACCTTC.

The J gene is TRBJ2-3, the V gene TRBV5-1; D may be TRBD1 (6 bases). The germline V and J ends were trimmed by 5 bases and 0 bases, with 13 bases remaining between them. The CDR3 runs 15 residues. The germline gives CDR1 SGHRS, CDR2 YFSETQ. CDR3 protein: CASSSPGVSTDTQYF. In DNA form, the CDR3 reads TGCGCCAGCAGTTCCCCAGGGGTTAGCACAGATACGCAGTATTTT.

This clone showed up just a few times. The chain links TRBV30 to TRBJ1-5; the D is unclear. Deletions cut 3 bases from V and 1 base from J, with 16 bases between. The CDR3 contains 16 residues. Germline-derived CDR1 and CDR2 are GTSNPN and SVGIG (reference sequence). The CDR3 DNA reads TGTGCCTGGAGAGAGTACGGGGTGACGAGCAATCAGCCCCAGCATTTT. Encoded protein: CAWREYGVTSNQPQHF.